Below are 13 T cell receptor beta chains sequenced from a single sample in a study of T cell responses to AZD1222 COVID-19 vaccine. Assay: immunoSEQ multiplex PCR; the TCRdb copy retains only in-frame clones and omits some. Of about 120,000 clones in the sample, 85% to 90% were seen once. Material: peripheral blood, obtained 28 days after the second AZD1222 dose. These receptors came from an adult who received the AZD1222 COVID-19 vaccine.

The rearrangement joins TRBV5-6 to TRBJ2-2, with 9 bases identical to TRBD1. The CDR3 runs to 15 residues. Germline loops: CDR1 SGHDT, CDR2 YYEEEE. V shed 2 bases and J 6 bases; nucleotides not matched to a gene: 5. DNA for the CDR3: TGTGCCAGCAGCTTTTTTGACAGGGGGGCCGGGGAGCTGTTTTTT. Encoded protein: CASSFFDRGAGELFF.

V gene TRBV9 combines with J gene TRBJ1-1; no firm D call. This CDR3 region has 14 residues. Trimming cost V 4 bases and J 0 bases, with 10 bases left between them. Per the germline V gene, CDR1 is SGDLS and CDR2 is YYNGEE. Here the CDR3 DNA reads TGTGCCAGCAGCTCGTATTCCATGAACACTGAAGCTTTCTTT. Amino acids: CASSSYSMNTEAFF.

The V call is TRBV5-6, the J call TRBJ2-7; 8 bases align to TRBD2. V dropped 0 bases and J dropped 2; count of bases not matched to a gene: 7. This CDR3 is 16 amino acids long. Germline lookup yields CDR1 SGHDT and CDR2 YYEEEE. Here the CDR3 DNA reads TGTGCCAGCAGCTTGGCGGGGGGGCGCCCTCCCTACGAGCAGTACTTC. Translating it yields CASSLAGGRPPYEQYF.

This clone was counted a few times. The chain carries TRBV30 and TRBJ1-6; D gene ambiguous. This CDR3 contains 14 residues. In germline, CDR1 is GTSNPN, CDR2 SVGIG (reference sequence). The V gene lost 4 bases and the J gene lost 4 bases, with 11 bases spanning the gap. In DNA form, the CDR3 reads TGTGCCTGGACACAGTCAGTTTATAATTCACCCCTCCACTTT. This sequence encodes CAWTQSVYNSPLHF.

This clone was recorded only once. J is TRBJ1-1 and V is TRBV7-9; no clear D gene. The CDR3 extends over 13 amino acids. Trimming removed 1 base at V and 4 bases at J, with 7 bases between. Germline CDR1 SEHNR, CDR2 FQNEAQ (reference sequence). CDR3 sequence (DNA): TGTGCCAGCAGCTTAGGGGGAGGCACTGAAGCTTTCTTT. Its protein is CASSLGGGTEAFF. The full variable domain, rest sourced from reference TRBV7-9 and TRBJ1-1, is DTGVSQNPRHKITKRGQNVTFRCDPISEHNRLYWYRQTLGQGPEFLTYFQNEAQLEKSRLLSDRFSAERPKGSFSTLEIQRTEQGDSAMYLCASSLGGGTEAFFGQGTRLTVV.

CDR3 region: CASSPTGTSGSYEQYF. The CDR3 DNA reads TGTGCCAGCAGCCCAACCGGGACTAGCGGTTCCTACGAGCAGTACTTC. The rearrangement uses TRBV7-8 and TRBJ2-7, with 11 bases aligning to TRBD2. CDR1 and CDR2 from the germline V gene are SGHVS and FQNEAQ. The CDR3 covers 16 residues. V lost 5 bases to trimming and J lost 1 base; unmatched junction nucleotides: 7.

The sample holds a few counts of this clone. The chain uses TRBV29-1 and TRBJ1-1; no reliable D call. The germline V gene encodes CDR1 SQVTM and CDR2 ANQGSEA. The ends were cut back, 6 bases at V and 1 base at J, with 12 bases in the middle. The CDR3 spans 13 residues. CDR3 sequence reads: CSVTPPQNTEAFF. The CDR3 DNA reads TGCAGCGTCACCCCCCCTCAGAACACTGAAGCTTTCTTT.

On this clone itself: The identical CDR3 is also encoded by other nucleotide sequences in the sample. The CDR3 DNA reads TGTGCCAGCAGCTTAGGAGGGGTACGGAATGAAAAACTGTTTTTT. Amino acids: CASSLGGVRNEKLFF. The chain is built from TRBV7-2 and TRBJ1-4; D perhaps matches TRBD1 (5 bases). Germline V gene sequence: CDR1 SGHTA, CDR2 FQGNSA. This CDR3 is built from 15 residues. Trimming pared 1 base from V and 5 bases from J, leaving 11 bases between. Together with reference TRBV7-2 and TRBJ1-4, the CDR3 gives the full variable domain: GAGVSQSPSNKVTEKGKDVELRCDPISGHTALYWYRQSLGQGLEFLIYFQGNSAPDKSGLPSDRFSAERTGGSVSTLTIQRTQQEDSAVYLCASSLGGVRNEKLFFGSGTQLSVL.

The chain joins TRBV18 to TRBJ2-5; the match to TRBD1 covers 8 bases. CDR3 size: 15 residues. Trimming removed 4 bases from V and 0 bases from J; junction bases left unmatched: 4. CDR1 is KGHSH and CDR2 is LQKENI in the germline V gene. The CDR3 bases are TGTGCCAGCTCACAAAACAGGGGGTACCAAGAGACCCAGTACTTC. Translation: CASSQNRGYQETQYF.

The CDR3 loop reads CASSGPGRNTEAFF. CDR3 in DNA: TGTGCCAGTTCAGGGCCAGGGAGGAACACTGAAGCTTTCTTT. The chain links TRBV19 to TRBJ1-1, with D possibly TRBD1 on 5 matching bases. Germline CDR1 reads LNHDA; CDR2 reads SQIVND (reference sequence). The CDR3 is made up of 14 amino acids. Trimming stripped 8 bases from V and 1 base from J, with 14 bases between.

J is TRBJ1-3 and V is TRBV28, with 7 nucleotides matching TRBD1. Germline assignment: CDR1 MDHEN and CDR2 SYDVKM. The CDR3 consists of 15 residues. After removal of 6 bases from V and 4 bases from J, the junction contained 9 bases not matched to a gene. The CDR3 DNA is TGTGCCAGCAGCTCACAGGGGTTTATAGGAAACACCATATATTTT. Translating it yields CASSSQGFIGNTIYF.

The rearrangement uses TRBV3-1 (or the pseudogene TRBV3-2) and TRBJ2-2, with 11 bases lining up with TRBD1. The V and J ends lost 5 bases and 4 bases, in that order; junction bases with no gene match: 6. The germline V gene has CDR1 LGHDT and CDR2 YNNKEL (reference sequence). The CDR3 loop spans 16 amino acids. The DNA for the CDR3 is TGTGCCAGCAGCAAAGGGACAGGGGGGCGCACCGGGGAGCTGTTTTTT. This gives the protein CASSKGTGGRTGELFF.

The chain has TRBV2 and TRBJ1-4, with D unclear. Trimming removed 4 bases from V and 5 bases from J, with 14 bases in between. From germline, CDR1 is SNHLY and CDR2 FYNNEI. This CDR3 has 15 amino acids. The CDR3 spells CASSVSGQLNEKLFF. The CDR3 bases are TGTGCCAGCAGTGTATCCGGGCAGTTAAATGAAAAACTGTTTTTT.